The next 13 T cell receptor beta chains were all read from a single sample in a study of prognosis after radiotherapy for stage I lung cancer. Multiplex PCR in two rounds served to amplify TCR beta CDR3 from genomic DNA. The use of primers specific to each TRBV and TRBJ gene characterized first-round PCR. MiXCR, run by TCRdb on the multiplex PCR reads, gives a single entry per CDR3 protein. The sample has tens of thousands of distinct CDR3 sequences, 46% seen once. The specimen was PBMCs, collected before or after stereotactic body radiation therapy (not recorded which). The receptors were sampled from a donor over 45 with non-small cell lung cancer.

This clonotype was found many times. The rearrangement joins TRBV19 to TRBJ1-1; D call uncertain. This CDR3 contains 15 residues. Germline values: CDR1 LNHDA, CDR2 SQIVND (reference sequence). Trimming removed 1 base at V and 1 base at J, with 10 bases between. The CDR3 nucleotides are TGTGCCAGTAGTATAGTTTCCAGTACGAACACTGAAGCTTTCTTT. Translating gives CASSIVSSTNTEAFF.

By frequency in the sample, this clonotype is medium-sized. This chain uses TRBV19 with TRBJ2-1; TRBD1 is a possible D gene (6 bases). This CDR3 spans 11 amino acids. V shed 9 bases and J shed 9 bases, with 12 bases lying between them. The germline CDR1 and CDR2 sequences are LNHDA and SQIVND (reference sequence). The DNA of the CDR3 is TGTGCCAGCCAAACAGGGACTGAGCAGTTCTTC. Translating it yields CASQTGTEQFF.

This clonotype occurred many times. This chain connects TRBV5-1 to TRBJ2-1; D ambiguous. V gave up 1 base and J gave up 5 bases, with 4 bases separating them. CDR1 is SGHRS, CDR2 YFSETQ, per germline. The CDR3 contains 12 residues. CDR3 residues: CASSLMNNEQFF. CDR3 coding DNA: TGCGCCAGCAGCTTGATGAACAATGAGCAGTTCTTC.

The chain combines TRBV6-2 or TRBV6-3 with TRBJ2-1; no definite D call. This CDR3 is 17 amino acids long. Germline values: CDR1 MNHEY, CDR2 SVGEGT. With 6 bases removed from V and 9 bases from J, the gap between germline ends came to 27 bases. The CDR3, as DNA: TGTGCCAGCAGCCTAAAGTGGGTGGGTCAGTTTTGGAGTGAGCAGTTCTTC. Encoded protein: CASSLKWVGQFWSEQFF.

Regarding this clonotype: It differs at one base from a far larger clone, so likely a read error. The chain is built from TRBV6-2 or TRBV6-3 and TRBJ1-2; 8 bases fit TRBD1. Germline assignment: CDR1 MNHEY and CDR2 SVGEGT. Unmatched junction bases numbered 18, after V lost 5 bases and J lost 10 bases. The CDR3 runs to 16 residues. The CDR3 DNA is TGTGCCAGCAGTGACGACTTCCCAGGGGGCCTGGGGGTCTACACCTTC. It is translated as CASSDDFPGGLGVYTF.

As to this clonotype: This clone may be a read error of a much larger clone one base away. The chain combines TRBV13 with TRBJ1-4, with TRBD1 identical over 10 bases. Looked up from germline, CDR1 is PRHDT and CDR2 is FYEKMQ (reference sequence). With V trimmed by 8 bases and J by 0 bases, 9 bases remained unmatched. The CDR3 runs 17 residues. The CDR3 DNA follows: TGTGCCAGCGGCTCCGGACAGGGGGTTGCAACTAATGAAAAACTGTTTTTT. Protein: CASGSGQGVATNEKLFF.

This clonotype was seen repeatedly, ten times or more. CDR3 amino acids: CASSVNRAQETQYF. For the CDR3, the DNA is TGTGCCAGCAGTGTGAACAGGGCCCAAGAGACCCAGTACTTC. The chain links TRBV6-4 to TRBJ2-5; a possible D gene is TRBD1 (6 bases). Germline CDR1 and CDR2: MRHNA and SNTAGT. This CDR3 is built from 14 residues. Trimming took off 4 bases at V and 1 base at J, with 10 bases between the two ends.

To note about this clonotype: This sequence may be a read error, since a much larger clone differs from it by one base. The genes are TRBV7-9 and TRBJ2-5; 8 bases agree with TRBD1. Germline CDR1 SEHNR, CDR2 FQNEAQ (reference sequence). V lost 5 bases to trimming and J lost 8 bases; unmatched junction nucleotides: 10. The CDR3 loop spans 14 amino acids. The CDR3 here is CASSPAGGKDTQYF. DNA for the CDR3: TGTGCCAGCAGCCCGGCAGGGGGCAAGGATACCCAGTACTTC. The complete variable domain, with remaining parts taken from reference TRBV7-9 and TRBJ2-5, reads DTGVSQNPRHKITKRGQNVTFRCDPISEHNRLYWYRQTLGQGPEFLTYFQNEAQLEKSRLLSDRFSAERPKGSFSTLEIQRTEQGDSAMYLCASSPAGGKDTQYFGPGTRLLVL.

This clonotype was recorded many times. This chain links TRBV20-1 with TRBJ2-3; 12 bases align to TRBD2. From germline, CDR1 is DFQATT and CDR2 SNEGSKA (reference sequence). The CDR3 has 14 residues. J gave up 5 bases and V 2 bases, and 2 bases lay outside the gene matches. The CDR3 loop reads CSARLAGGLDTQYF. For the CDR3, the DNA is TGCAGTGCTAGACTAGCGGGAGGGTTAGATACGCAGTATTTT.

The chain links TRBV4-1 to TRBJ1-1, with D hard to call. V lost 10 bases, J lost 0 bases, and 15 bases lay in between. CDR3 length equals 14 residues. CDR1 MGHRA and CDR2 YSYEKL come from the germline V gene. The CDR3 sequence: CATSSGTLNTEAFF. CDR3 in DNA: TGCGCCACCTCCTCAGGCACTTTGAACACTGAAGCTTTCTTT.

The V call is TRBV12-3 or TRBV12-4, the J call TRBJ2-7; TRBD1 is a possible D gene (6 bases). Trimming removed 7 bases at V and 7 bases at J, with 14 bases between. The CDR3 has 12 amino acids. The CDR3 region is CASNLQGLEQYF. DNA of the CDR3: TGTGCCAGCAATCTACAGGGTTTGGAGCAGTACTTC.

This clonotype appeared a few times. A far larger clone is just one base off, so this is likely a read error. The chain joins TRBV6-4 to TRBJ2-1, with D unresolved. Per the germline V gene, CDR1 is MRHNA and CDR2 is SNTAGT. The CDR3 is made up of 17 amino acids. V lost 6 bases and J 7 bases, leaving 25 bases between the germline ends. The CDR3 loop is CASSLKVVGQFWNEQFF. The CDR3 nucleotides are TGTGCCAGCAGCCTAAAGGTGGTGGGTCAGTTTTGGAATGAGCAGTTCTTC.

This clonotype occurred many times. J is TRBJ2-6 and V is TRBV20-1; 7 positions match TRBD1. Trimming cost V 0 bases and J 0 bases; bases outside gene matches: 11. The germline gives CDR1 DFQATT, CDR2 SNEGSKA (reference sequence). The CDR3 totals 19 residues. CDR3 sequence: CSARDPWGTVLSGANVLTF. CDR3 DNA sequence: TGCAGTGCTAGAGATCCCTGGGGGACAGTTCTCTCTGGGGCCAACGTCCTGACTTTC.